Below, 24 T cell receptor beta chains from the same sample are listed, as sequenced in a study of shared clonotypes between healthy human individuals. CD45RO negativity and positive selection for CCR7 defined naive CD8 cells, a population that excluded terminally differentiated effector memory CD45RA+ cells. TCRdb keeps only in-frame clones here, not all; method: immunoSEQ multiplex PCR. The sample has about 2 million clones; roughly 94% are singletons. Sequences were obtained from naive CD8+ T cells sorted from blood. The receptors originated from a young man in good health.

The J gene is TRBJ2-4, the V gene TRBV30; no definite D call. Looked up from germline, CDR1 is GTSNPN and CDR2 is SVGIG (reference sequence). Trimming removed 0 bases from V and 13 bases from J, with 10 bases in between. The CDR3 has 11 residues. The CDR3 DNA follows: TGTGCCTGGAGTGTATTCGAACAGCAGTACTTC. Encoded protein: CAWSVFEQQYF.

The chain links TRBV7-2 to TRBJ1-4; D might be TRBD1 (5 bases). CDR1 is SGHTA, CDR2 FQGNSA, per germline. Trimming took off 2 bases at V and 5 bases at J, with 9 bases between the two ends. CDR3 length: 14 residues. CDR3 loop: CASSLRQGNEKLFF. DNA for the CDR3: TGTGCCAGCAGCTTAAGGCAGGGCAATGAAAAACTGTTTTTT. Full variable domain (missing parts from reference TRBV7-2 and TRBJ1-4): GAGVSQSPSNKVTEKGKDVELRCDPISGHTALYWYRQSLGQGLEFLIYFQGNSAPDKSGLPSDRFSAERTGGSVSTLTIQRTQQEDSAVYLCASSLRQGNEKLFFGSGTQLSVL.

CDR3 in amino acids: CASSRKRESPLHF. The CDR3 nucleotides are TGTGCCAGCAGCCGAAAACGGGAGTCACCCCTCCACTTT. The V call is TRBV7-2, the J call TRBJ1-6; no clear D. V lost 5 bases and J 10 bases, leaving 12 bases between the germline ends. The germline V gene encodes CDR1 SGHTA and CDR2 FQGNSA. CDR3 length: 13 residues.

DNA of the CDR3: TGCGCCAGCAGCCAAACGACAGGGGGCCCCTACGAGCAGTACTTC. It codes for CASSQTTGGPYEQYF. The chain has TRBV4-1 and TRBJ2-7, with 10 positions matching TRBD1. Germline CDR1 reads MGHRA; CDR2 reads YSYEKL. This CDR3 is built from 15 residues. The ends lost 2 bases at V and 2 bases at J; junction bases unmatched: 3.

This clone was seen a few times. The V and J genes are TRBV2 and TRBJ1-1; D not certain. This CDR3 is 12 amino acids long. Per germline, CDR1 SNHLY and CDR2 FYNNEI. The CDR3 loop reads CEQRSMNTEAFF. CDR3 nucleotides: TGTGAACAGAGATCCATGAACACTGAAGCTTTCTTT.

Details on this clone: The same CDR3 arises from other DNA sequences in this sample as well. CDR3 DNA: TGTGCCAGCAGTTACGTCAGGGGGAACACTGAAGCTTTCTTT. Encoded protein: CASSYVRGNTEAFF. The rearrangement joins TRBV6-5 to TRBJ1-1, with D maybe TRBD1 (6 bases). The germline V gene encodes CDR1 MNHEY and CDR2 SVGAGI. The CDR3 is made up of 14 amino acids. Trimming left V 2 bases short and J 1 base short, with 8 bases between.

This clone occurred once. The identical CDR3 is also encoded by other nucleotide sequences in the sample. This chain joins TRBV9 and TRBJ2-2, with unresolved D. Germline V gives CDR1 SGDLS, CDR2 YYNGEE. The CDR3 sequence is 13 residues long. The V end was cut by 3 bases, the J end by 1 base, with 4 bases between. The chain's CDR3 is CASSDGNTGELFF. The CDR3 DNA sequence: TGTGCCAGCAGCGACGGGAACACCGGGGAGCTGTTTTTT. Variable domain in full (rest from reference TRBV9 and TRBJ2-2): DSGVTQTPKHLITATGQRVTLRCSPRSGDLSVYWYQQSLDQGLQFLIQYYNGEERAKGNILERFSAQQFPDLHSELNLSSLELGDSALYFCASSDGNTGELFFGEGSRLTVL.

The chain is built from TRBV25-1 and TRBJ2-5; D tentatively reads TRBD1 or TRBD2 (5 bases each). Trimming left V 2 bases short and J 3 bases short, with 16 bases between. The CDR3 spans 16 residues. In germline, CDR1 is MGHDK, CDR2 SYGVNS. The CDR3, as DNA: TGTGCCAGCAGTGAAATACCAGGGAGTTTTAAAGAGACCCAGTACTTC. Its translation: CASSEIPGSFKETQYF.

V is TRBV7-9 and J is TRBJ2-1; D is unresolved. Germline V gives CDR1 SEHNR, CDR2 FQNEAQ (reference sequence). This CDR3 comprises 15 residues. The V gene lost 3 bases and the J gene lost 5 bases, with 14 bases spanning the gap. Written as DNA, the CDR3 is TGTGCCAGCAGCTTCGGACCCCTTAAGGACAATGAGCAGTTCTTC. This gives the protein CASSFGPLKDNEQFF.

This rearrangement joins TRBV27 to TRBJ2-7, with D unresolved. This CDR3 comprises 16 residues. The germline gives CDR1 MNHEY, CDR2 SMNVEV (reference sequence). V lost 2 bases and J lost 1, with 15 bases in between. The CDR3 DNA reads as TGTGCCAGCAGTTTAAGTGACGGAGAAATTTCCTACGAGCAGTACTTC. As protein: CASSLSDGEISYEQYF.

V usage is TRBV4-3 and J usage is TRBJ2-3, with D maybe TRBD1 (6 bases). Germline-derived CDR1 and CDR2 are LGHNA and YSLEER. The CDR3 is made up of 15 amino acids. V lost 1 base and J lost 1, with 9 bases in between. CDR3 amino acids: CASSQVGGGTDTQYF. The CDR3 coding sequence is TGCGCCAGCAGCCAAGTAGGGGGAGGCACAGATACGCAGTATTTT.

The rearrangement joins TRBV5-1 to TRBJ1-1, with D perhaps matching TRBD1 (6 bases). V shed 0 bases and J shed 11 bases, with 14 bases lying between them. Germline CDR1 and CDR2: SGHRS and YFSETQ. This CDR3 has 13 amino acids. The DNA of the CDR3 is TGCGCCAGCAGCTTGGCTGCAGGAGGGGGGGCTTTCTTT. Translating it yields CASSLAAGGGAFF.

The V call is TRBV25-1, the J call TRBJ2-3; 9 nucleotides align to TRBD1. This CDR3 comprises 18 residues. Germline V gene lookup returns CDR1 MGHDK and CDR2 SYGVNS. J was trimmed by 3 bases and V by 3 bases; bases with no gene match: 13. Here the CDR3 reads CASSDPTLDRGSTDTQYF. CDR3 DNA sequence: TGTGCCAGCAGTGACCCTACACTTGACAGGGGGTCAACAGATACGCAGTATTTT.

The chain combines TRBV29-1 with TRBJ2-7, with 7 bases that match TRBD1. The CDR3 is 13 residues long. The junction had 7 bases not matched to a gene; V was cut back by 4 bases and J by 4 bases. CDR1 is SQVTM, CDR2 ANQGSEA, per germline. Here the CDR3 DNA reads TGCAGCGTTGTGCCCCTGGACAGGTACGAGCAGTACTTC. Translation gives CSVVPLDRYEQYF.

The gene calls are TRBV4-1 and TRBJ1-3; D gene unclear. CDR3 length: 15 amino acids. Between the trimmed V and J ends, which lost 4 bases and 0 bases, there was a span of 10 bases. Looked up from germline, CDR1 is MGHRA and CDR2 is YSYEKL. The CDR3 region has the DNA TGCGCCAGCAGCCCTGGGCCTTTCTCTGGAAACACCATATATTTT. Residues: CASSPGPFSGNTIYF.

The CDR3 is CASTVTGLTSYEQYF. CDR3 bases: TGTGCCAGCACCGTGACAGGACTTACTTCCTACGAGCAGTACTTC. This sequence joins TRBV6-6 and TRBJ2-7, with D maybe TRBD1 (6 bases). The CDR3 totals 15 residues. Germline values: CDR1 MNHNY, CDR2 SVGAGI (reference sequence). Trimming left V 7 bases short and J 1 base short, with 17 bases between.

Details on this clone: This same CDR3 is encoded by further DNA sequences in the sample. This sequence joins TRBV2 and TRBJ2-5; no clear D gene. Per the germline V gene, CDR1 is SNHLY and CDR2 is FYNNEI. The CDR3 runs to 13 residues. The germline V and J ends were trimmed by 0 bases and 5 bases, with 7 bases remaining between them. The chain's CDR3 is CASSEAGWETQYF. The CDR3 coding sequence is TGTGCCAGCAGTGAAGCAGGGTGGGAGACCCAGTACTTC.

The chain employs TRBV4-1 and TRBJ2-7, with D possibly TRBD2 on 6 matching bases. The CDR3 totals 14 residues. V lost 2 bases to trimming and J lost 2 bases, with 10 bases between them. Per the germline V gene, CDR1 is MGHRA and CDR2 is YSYEKL. The CDR3: CASSQWPSAYEQYF. CDR3 coding DNA: TGCGCCAGCAGCCAATGGCCTAGCGCCTACGAGCAGTACTTC.

This clone was counted once. The J gene is TRBJ2-2, the V gene TRBV5-1, with TRBD2 matching over 12 bases. This CDR3 comprises 16 residues. Germline V gene sequence: CDR1 SGHRS, CDR2 YFSETQ. V lost 4 bases and J lost 6; bases outside the gene matches: 7. CDR3 sequence: CASSPWTSGMSGELFF. CDR3 in DNA: TGCGCCAGCAGCCCATGGACTAGCGGGATGTCCGGGGAGCTGTTTTTT.

This chain links TRBV4-3 with TRBJ2-7; TRBD1 aligns across 8 bases. CDR3 size: 14 residues. V shed 4 bases, J shed 2 bases, and the junction held 4 bases outside the gene matches. Germline CDR1 LGHNA, CDR2 YSLEER. The CDR3 coding sequence is TGCGCCAGCAGCCGAGACAGGGGACCCTACGAGCAGTACTTC. Protein sequence: CASSRDRGPYEQYF.

The chain joins TRBV18 to TRBJ2-1, with 8 nucleotides matching TRBD2. The germline gives CDR1 KGHSH, CDR2 LQKENI. V was clipped by 4 bases and J by 0 bases; unmatched bases: 5. The CDR3 totals 16 residues. The CDR3 sequence is CASSQFGGDSYNEQFF. The DNA of the CDR3 is TGTGCCAGCTCACAATTCGGGGGGGACTCCTACAATGAGCAGTTCTTC.

The chain employs TRBV25-1 and TRBJ2-7; the match to TRBD2 covers 11 bases. The CDR3 is made up of 16 amino acids. The germline V gene encodes CDR1 MGHDK and CDR2 SYGVNS. J lost 3 bases, V lost 5 bases, and 9 bases had no gene match. DNA of the CDR3: TGTGCCAGCAGTCCAGGACTAGCGGGTGAACACTACGAGCAGTACTTC. Translated: CASSPGLAGEHYEQYF.

This chain joins TRBV6-5 and TRBJ2-7; possible D gene TRBD1, 6 bases. The germline CDR1 and CDR2 sequences are MNHEY and SVGAGI. The CDR3 sequence is 16 residues long. With 0 bases removed from V and 3 bases from J, the gap between germline ends came to 15 bases. The CDR3 sequence is CASSYSFPGHFYEQYF. The CDR3 region has the DNA TGTGCCAGCAGTTACTCGTTCCCGGGACACTTCTACGAGCAGTACTTC.

CDR3 bases: TGTGCCAGCAGCGTAAGACTAGCGGGAGTGCAAGAGACCCAGTACTTC. Protein product: CASSVRLAGVQETQYF. V is TRBV7-8 and J is TRBJ2-5; TRBD2 matches at 12 bases. Germline V lookup: CDR1 SGHVS, CDR2 FQNEAQ. Trimming took 5 bases from V and 2 from J; bases not matched to a gene: 6. The CDR3 is 16 residues long.